This entry concerns a single T cell receptor beta chain. The data were obtained in a study of blood T cell repertoires in COVID-19. Study overall: The analysed material was cDNA or gDNA that came from T cells, B-cell-depleted T cells, or PBMCs.

Authors' methods: Estimated nucleated cell counts came from reference gene primer amplification. The method was immunoSEQ multiplex PCR; TCRdb's version includes in-frame clones alone and lacks a portion of them. D and trimming come from the DNA, and the V and J calls and clone size come from that table. The sample holds approximately 120,000 clones, around 82% seen once. CDR3 length equals 16 residues. Trimming took 5 bases from V and 0 from J; bases not matched to a gene: 6. Germline CDR1 is PRHDT and CDR2 is FYEKMQ (reference sequence). This sequence originates from a human donor in a cohort sampled during active or convalescent COVID-19. This chain connects TRBV13 to TRBJ1-3, with 8 bases identical to TRBD1. Sequencing was carried out using peripheral blood. CDR3 sequence: CASSRGQGRSGNTIYF. The CDR3 DNA sequence: TGTGCCAGCAGCCGAGGACAGGGCCGCTCTGGAAACACCATATATTTT.